This T cell receptor (beta chain) was documented in a study of shared clonotypes between healthy human individuals (dated by TCRdb to 2018 to 2021). A note on the overall study: A couple of women and a few men aged 18 to 49 years were included in the cohort. For each donor, CD4 naive and CD4 memory were each given three plates, CD8 naive was given two plates, and CD8 memory was given one plate. The study deeply sequenced blood TCR repertoires of five healthy adults to estimate repertoire size and the extent of clonotype sharing between individuals. Libraries were prepared and TCR repertoires were sequenced by different laboratories using diverse techniques, in order to increase sequencing depth and limit assay-specific biases. Each donor's leukapheresis produced roughly between roughly 0.94 and 9.5 billion PBMCs. Study-level results and caveats: Sampling was restricted to blood, and TCR repertoires in tissue are likely to differ from TCR repertoires in blood. Higher generation probabilities were observed for clonotypes shared by all four sorted-subset donors than for non-shared clonotypes. Across a few donors, around 5% of naive CD4, approximately 3.6% of naive CD8, 2% to 2.5% of memory CD4, and roughly 0.41% of memory CD8 clonotypes were shared. Even with the large sequencing depth, rarefaction of the sorted-subset datasets indicated that sequencing was incomplete. Naive subsets generally had larger estimated clonotype richness than memory subsets did. The small number of donors limited the genetic and exposure-history diversity represented. Pairwise subsampling led to the expectation that sequencing depth would affect the degree of clonotype sharing among donors.

Using the deep immunoSEQ assay, TCR CDR3 regions were amplified from genomic DNA by multiplex PCR. Extracted genomic DNA from each cell subset was distributed evenly across all wells of several immunoSEQ 96-well plates, and each plate was treated as a replicate. For sorted subsets, each replicate PCR was loaded with roughly 190 ng genomic DNA, equivalent to 25,000 to 35,000 T cell genomes. Purified libraries were measured with a Qubit 3.0 fluorometer, size-checked on a Bioanalyzer 2100, and measured again with the KAPA Library Quantification kit. Every immunoSEQ 96-well plate was sequenced on a dedicated single-read 150-cycle Illumina NextSeq 550 flow cell. Per the original workflow: Because the immunoSEQ output included only junctional sequences and no quality scores, the filtering could not be the same as the filtering used for full-length reads. Sequences were annotated with PyIR, a Python wrapper for IgBLAST v1.9, using IMGT germline references to assign V/J genes and CDR3. Reads were removed for weak V/J assignments (E-value above 1e-6), missing CDR3, stop codons, out-of-frame junctions, or ambiguous translated residues. V3J clonotypes were defined by identical inferred V gene, J gene, and CDR3 amino acid sequence. The percentage overlap between two repertoires was calculated by dividing the number of shared unique clonotypes by the size of the smaller repertoire. Three approaches were used to assess repertoire richness: RTK rarefaction, the Chao1 estimator, and Recon v2.1 estimates of unobserved clonotypes. OLGA was used to compute generation probabilities for all TCRbeta clonotypes that the gDNA method yielded from a handful of donors. TCRdb obtained this table from immuneACCESS and retained in-frame rearrangements with V and J assigned. These tables miss some clones; where compared with another copy, unresolved V genes account for less than half of the shortfall, and the remainder is unexplained. V and J calls plus clone size are reproduced from that table; the DNA served to infer D and trimming. The sample table shows roughly 640,000 clones, and roughly 70% are seen once. Of the sample, less than 2% is held by the ten largest clones.

In the case of this clone: Its recognized antigen is unknown. Base qualities were left out, and no much larger clone turns up one base away.

The donors were healthy, HIV-negative adults with no recently reported acute infections or vaccinations. All donors were Caucasian adults living in Nashville, Tennessee, USA. CD4+ T cells were enriched by magnetic negative selection; naive cells were then positively selected on CD45RA, and the negative fraction formed the memory subset. Blood was collected by leukapheresis, and PBMCs were isolated by Ficoll-Histopaque density gradient centrifugation and then cryopreserved in liquid nitrogen vapor phase. Analytical flow cytometry was used to check the purity and quantity of every magnetically sorted T cell population. Each sorted fraction had its genomic DNA isolated and then quantified by UV absorbance on a Nanodrop 2000c. The V and J ends are trimmed by 5 bases and 1 base, leaving 11 bases between them. Measured from the cysteine to the phenylalanine, the CDR3 is 14 residues long. The DNA shown is the 42-base CDR3, in frame from base 1. The germline V gene yields SGHTA for CDR1 and FQGNSA for CDR2.

The clonotype was recovered from a woman in her twenties or thirties in good health. The chain is encoded by TRBV7-2 joined to TRBJ2-5; the D segment cannot be called with confidence. What was sequenced was memory CD4+ T cells sorted from blood. Interpreted using the paper, the cell subset or site label stands for: CD45RA-negative fraction. DNA sequence: TGTGCCAGCAGCCGCCGGTGGGGCCAAGAGACCCAGTACTTC. Its translation is CASSRRWGQETQYF.